Detailed here is one T cell receptor beta chain. The data derive from a study of blood T cell repertoires in COVID-19. At the level of the study: Specimens from acute and convalescent COVID-19 originated in the United States, Italy and Spain. T cells, B-cell-depleted T cells, or PBMCs supplied cDNA or gDNA.

The authors' processing: Counts of nucleated cells, estimated from reference gene primer amplification, were obtained. The method was immunoSEQ multiplex PCR; TCRdb's version includes in-frame clones alone and lacks a portion of them. That table furnishes V, J and clone size, whereas the DNA furnished D and trimming. This table holds approximately 45,000 clones, approximately 85% found once. The CDR3 extends over 15 amino acids. Germline loops: CDR1 SGDLS, CDR2 YYNGEE. Trimming removed 3 bases from V and 5 bases from J, with 16 bases in between. The clonotype comes from a human donor in a cohort sampled during active COVID-19. The chain employs TRBV9 and TRBJ2-3; a possible D gene is TRBD2 (6 bases). Sequencing was performed on peripheral blood. The CDR3 loop reads CASSGKTSRLDTQYF. The CDR3 DNA reads TGTGCCAGCAGCGGCAAGACTAGTCGATTAGATACGCAGTATTTT.